This T cell receptor (beta chain) was captured in a study of blood T cell repertoires in COVID-19. The wider study: Spain, Italy and the United States supplied samples that represented acute and convalescent COVID-19. The cDNA or gDNA used as material had been derived from T cells, B-cell-depleted T cells, or PBMCs.

Germline values: CDR1 LNHDA, CDR2 SQIVND (reference sequence). This CDR3 contains 14 residues. The trim removed 8 bases at V and 2 bases at J, leaving 4 bases unmatched. The sample holds one count of this clone. Method: immunoSEQ multiplex PCR; TCRdb's copy keeps in-frame clones and lacks some. The table shows approximately 190,000 clones, with around 90% occurring only once. This chain links TRBV19 with TRBJ2-1, with TRBD1 matching over 9 bases. Sequences were obtained from peripheral blood. This TCR came from a man between 60 and 75 years old with active or convalescent COVID-19. DNA of the CDR3: TGTGCCAGTGACAGGGGGGTAACCTACAATGAGCAGTTCTTC. Translated, it gives CASDRGVTYNEQFF.